This note documents a single T cell receptor beta chain sequence. The same CDR3 can be traced to other DNA sequences in this sample. These data originate in a study of blood T cell repertoires in COVID-19. Study in general: The study drew acute and convalescent COVID-19 samples from the United States, Italy and Spain. T cells, B-cell-depleted T cells, or PBMCs provided the cDNA or gDNA that served as material.

Produced via immunoSEQ multiplex PCR; TCRdb's table is partial and in-frame only. The repertoire includes around 180,000 clones, approximately 90% of them detected once, and about 4.4% sits in the top ten. This CDR3 is built from 14 residues. The V and J ends lost 0 bases and 3 bases respectively, with 9 bases between them. Germline V gene data show CDR1 as SEHNR and CDR2 as FQNEAQ (reference sequence). The sequencing sample was made of peripheral blood. The gene calls are TRBV7-9 and TRBJ2-7, with a tentative D call TRBD2 (7 bases). The receptor's source is a human donor in a cohort sampled during active COVID-19. The CDR3 here is CASSLAGGGYEQYF. Here the CDR3 DNA reads TGTGCCAGCAGCTTAGCGGGAGGGGGCTACGAGCAGTACTTC.